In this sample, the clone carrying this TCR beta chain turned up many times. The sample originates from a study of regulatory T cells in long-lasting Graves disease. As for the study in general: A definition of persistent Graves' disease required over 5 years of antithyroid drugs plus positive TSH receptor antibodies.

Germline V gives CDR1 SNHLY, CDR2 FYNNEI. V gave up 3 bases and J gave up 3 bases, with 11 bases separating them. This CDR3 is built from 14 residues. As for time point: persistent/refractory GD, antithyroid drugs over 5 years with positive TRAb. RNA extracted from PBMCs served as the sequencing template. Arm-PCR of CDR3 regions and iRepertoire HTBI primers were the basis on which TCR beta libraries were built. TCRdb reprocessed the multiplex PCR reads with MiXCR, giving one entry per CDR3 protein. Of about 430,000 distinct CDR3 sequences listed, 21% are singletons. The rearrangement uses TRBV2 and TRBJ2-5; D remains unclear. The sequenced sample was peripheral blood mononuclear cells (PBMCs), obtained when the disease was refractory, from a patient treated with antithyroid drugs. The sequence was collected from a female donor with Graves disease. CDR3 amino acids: CASSDVWPEETQYF. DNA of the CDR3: TGTGCCAGCAGTGACGTCTGGCCCGAAGAGACCCAGTACTTC.